This TCR beta chain was observed in a study of cytomegalovirus exposure and HLA in healthy donors. Whole-study results and caveats: Earlier analysis looked at TCR beta V segments, and most were productive about 90% or about 30% of the time. Both high specificity and high sensitivity reportedly marked the classifier's diagnosis of cytomegalovirus status. The authors listed 180 or so TCR beta chains as cytomegalovirus-associated.

The study ran its PCR with 60 Vbeta and 13 Jbeta primers. Some clones are missing from TCRdb's copy, which holds only in-frame ones; the method was immunoSEQ multiplex PCR. The profile shows about 190,000 clones, almost 80% of them singletons. CDR1 and CDR2 (germline): MGHRA, YSYEKL. The CDR3 is 16 residues long. The V segment lost 3 bases and the J segment 2 bases; nucleotides outside the gene matches: 6. Concerning this clone itself: What it binds is not known.

This chain links TRBV4-1 with TRBJ2-3, with 9 nucleotides matching TRBD1. The sequence was collected from a woman aged 18-35 years in good health and CMV-seronegative. Sequenced input: PBMCs. The CDR3 protein is CASSHADRGTTDTQYF. As DNA, the CDR3 is TGCGCCAGCAGCCATGCCGACAGGGGGACCACAGATACGCAGTATTTT.